The sequence of this T cell receptor (beta chain) was determined in a study of T cell repertoires in cytomegalovirus infection. Study overall: Selected CMV epitopes included recently identified HLA-C-restricted ones as well as well-studied HLA-B-restricted ones. Indicated by public TCR beta signatures were CMV infection and matching HLA type.

TCRdb re-called the reads through MiXCR, storing one row per CDR3 protein. The sample lists 110,000 to 150,000 distinct CDR3 sequences; over 25% were seen once. As for this clonotype: Its matching antigen is unknown.

The CDR3 is 14 residues long. Trimming took 4 bases from V and 8 from J, leaving 14 bases between them. Germline V lookup: CDR1 MGHRA, CDR2 YSYEKL. Study-wide findings and caveats: CMV carriers having the relevant HLA were flagged by cumulative public TCR beta family frequency. In two of eight donors, the top clonotype was HLA-C-restricted CMV-specific.

The chain is built from TRBV4-1 and TRBJ1-4; D perhaps matches TRBD1 (6 bases). This specimen consisted of CD8+ T cells from cultured PBMCs, obtained from culture after CMV antigen stimulation. The receptor comes from a human donor in good health (CMV status not recorded). Some clones in this sample may be carry-over from other donors' samples. The CDR3 nucleotides read TGCGCCAGCAGCCGGCCCTTGGGGACAGAAAAACTGTTTTTT. Protein: CASSRPLGTEKLFF.